This T cell receptor beta chain was obtained from a study of cytotoxic CD8 clonotypes in ibrutinib-treated CLL. Study details: Among the samples, the mean was about 250,000 productive templates and some 94,000 productive rearrangements.

This CDR3 is 16 amino acids long. After removal of 1 base from V and 3 bases from J, the junction contained 9 bases not matched to a gene. CDR1 is SGHRS, CDR2 YFSETQ, per germline. The protocol was immunoSEQ multiplex PCR, while the TCRdb copy is restricted to in-frame clones and leaves out a portion. In the table there are some 300,000 clones, around four fifths of which are singletons. The TCR originated in a human donor with chronic lymphocytic leukemia. The source material was PBMCs, sampled before ibrutinib treatment. V and J are TRBV5-1 and TRBJ2-7; TRBD1 agrees at 8 bases. The CDR3 protein is CASSLPAGTGVYEQYF. The CDR3 DNA is TGCGCCAGCAGCTTGCCTGCGGGGACAGGCGTCTACGAGCAGTACTTC.